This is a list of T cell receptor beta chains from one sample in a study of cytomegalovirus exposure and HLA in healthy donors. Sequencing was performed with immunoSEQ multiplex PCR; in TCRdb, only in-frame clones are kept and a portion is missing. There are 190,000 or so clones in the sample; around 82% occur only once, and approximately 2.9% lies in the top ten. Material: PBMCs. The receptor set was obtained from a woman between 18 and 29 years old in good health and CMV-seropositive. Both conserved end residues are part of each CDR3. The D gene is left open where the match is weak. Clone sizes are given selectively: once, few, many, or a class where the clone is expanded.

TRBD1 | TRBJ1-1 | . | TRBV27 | CASSFGQGHTEAFF | TGTGCCAGCAGCTTCGGACAGGGCCACACTGAAGCTTTCTTT
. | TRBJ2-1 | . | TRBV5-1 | CASSFVGAQKQFF | TGCGCCAGCAGCTTTGTGGGGGCCCAAAAGCAGTTCTTC
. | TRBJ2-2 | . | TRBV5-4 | CASSTKGVTGELFF | TGTGCCAGCAGCACGAAGGGGGTGACCGGGGAGCTGTTTTTT
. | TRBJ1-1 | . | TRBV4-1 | CASSRHGGTEAFF | TGCGCCAGCAGTCGACACGGGGGCACTGAAGCTTTCTTT
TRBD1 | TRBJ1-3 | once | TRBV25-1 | CASSAETGVRNTIYF | TGTGCCAGCAGTGCGGAGACAGGGGTTAGGAACACCATATATTTT
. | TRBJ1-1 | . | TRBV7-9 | CASSPSRGAMTEAFF | TGTGCCAGCAGCCCCTCCCGGGGGGCGATGACTGAAGCTTTCTTT
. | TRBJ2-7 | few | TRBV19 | CASSIGRGYEQYF | TGTGCCAGTAGTATAGGCCGCGGCTACGAGCAGTACTTC
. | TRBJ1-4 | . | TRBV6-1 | CASKELAAPNEKLFF | TGTGCCAGCAAAGAATTGGCGGCCCCAAATGAAAAACTGTTTTTT
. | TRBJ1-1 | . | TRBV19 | CASRTTGPTEAFF | TGTGCCAGTAGAACTACAGGGCCCACTGAAGCTTTCTTT
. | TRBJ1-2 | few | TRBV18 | CASSQSEGIPGGYTF | TGTGCCAGCTCACAGTCGGAGGGGATACCGGGCGGCTACACCTTC
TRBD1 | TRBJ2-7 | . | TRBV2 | CASQGQTDSYSSYEQYF | TGTGCCAGCCAGGGACAGACAGATTCCTATTCCTCCTACGAGCAGTACTTC
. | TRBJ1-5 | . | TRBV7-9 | CASSLEGSGYQPQHF | TGTGCCAGCAGCTTAGAGGGGTCAGGTTATCAGCCCCAGCATTTT
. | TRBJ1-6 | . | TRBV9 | CASSVDHRADSPLHF | TGTGCCAGCAGCGTAGACCACAGGGCTGATTCACCCCTCCACTTT
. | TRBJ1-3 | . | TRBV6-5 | CASKENGHSGNTIYF | TGTGCCAGCAAGGAAAACGGACACTCTGGAAACACCATATATTTT
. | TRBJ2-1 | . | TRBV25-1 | CASNGVTYNEQFF | TGTGCCAGCAACGGGGTTACCTACAATGAGCAGTTCTTC
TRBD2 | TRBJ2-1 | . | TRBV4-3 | CASSPGEGVAGGYYNEQFF | TGCGCCAGCAGCCCGGGTGAGGGGGTAGCGGGGGGCTATTACAATGAGCAGTTCTTC
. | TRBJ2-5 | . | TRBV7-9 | CASSLVLRGFGETQYF | TGTGCCAGCAGCTTAGTATTGCGGGGATTCGGAGAGACCCAGTACTTC
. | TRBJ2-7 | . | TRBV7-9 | CATRRGGLDEQYF | TGTGCCACTCGGCGTGGAGGTCTCGACGAGCAGTACTTC
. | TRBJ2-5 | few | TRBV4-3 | CASSQDISSVETQYF | TGCGCCAGCAGCCAAGATATTAGTTCCGTAGAGACCCAGTACTTC
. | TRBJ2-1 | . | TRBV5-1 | CASSLVVAYNEQFF | TGCGCCAGCAGCTTAGTGGTAGCCTACAATGAGCAGTTCTTC
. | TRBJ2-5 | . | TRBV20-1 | CSGGREETQYF | TGCAGTGGGGGCAGGGAAGAGACCCAGTACTTC
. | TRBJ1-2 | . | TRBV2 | CASSEEHHYGYTF | TGTGCCAGCAGTGAAGAACACCACTATGGCTACACCTTC
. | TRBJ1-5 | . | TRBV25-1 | CASSVADNQPQHF | TGTGCCAGCAGTGTGGCAGACAATCAGCCCCAGCATTTT
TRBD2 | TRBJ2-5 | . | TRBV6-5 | CASNPSGGAQETQYF | TGTGCCAGCAACCCTAGCGGGGGGGCCCAAGAGACCCAGTACTTC
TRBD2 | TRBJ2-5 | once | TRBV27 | CASSSGLAGGLGTQYF | TGTGCCAGCAGTTCCGGACTAGCGGGGGGGCTAGGGACCCAGTACTTC
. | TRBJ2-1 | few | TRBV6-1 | CASTSGWADEQFF | TGTGCCAGCACGTCGGGGTGGGCCGATGAGCAGTTCTTC
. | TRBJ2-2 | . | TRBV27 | CASSLSATGELFF | TGTGCCAGCAGTTTATCGGCCACCGGGGAGCTGTTTTTT
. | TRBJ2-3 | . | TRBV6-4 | CASSPLGADTQYF | TGTGCCAGCAGCCCTTTGGGCGCAGATACGCAGTATTTT
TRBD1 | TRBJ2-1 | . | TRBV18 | CASSTGSTRGNEQFF | TGTGCCAGCTCGACAGGGTCAACTAGGGGAAATGAGCAGTTCTTC
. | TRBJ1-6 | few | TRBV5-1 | CASSLAQGYNSPLHF | TGCGCCAGCAGCTTGGCCCAGGGTTATAATTCACCCCTCCACTTT
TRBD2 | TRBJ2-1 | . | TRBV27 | CASSPGGSGGWFDEQFF | TGTGCCAGCAGTCCCGGGGGGAGCGGGGGGTGGTTCGATGAGCAGTTCTTC
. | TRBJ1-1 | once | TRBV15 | CATKAGGAAGLNTEAFF | TGTGCCACCAAGGCGGGGGGCGCAGCAGGTTTGAACACTGAAGCTTTCTTT
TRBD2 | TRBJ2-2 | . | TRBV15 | CATGLAGTAAGELFF | TGTGCCACCGGACTAGCGGGGACGGCGGCCGGGGAGCTGTTTTTT
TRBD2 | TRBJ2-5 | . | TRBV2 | CASSSARLAGFETQYF | TGTGCCAGCAGCTCTGCTCGGCTAGCGGGTTTTGAGACCCAGTACTTC
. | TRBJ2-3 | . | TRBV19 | CASSPTRGADTQYF | TGTGCCAGTAGTCCAACCAGGGGGGCTGATACGCAGTATTTT
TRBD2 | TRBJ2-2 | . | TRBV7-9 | CASTTAGGGELFF | TGTGCCAGCACCACTGCGGGGGGCGGGGAGCTGTTTTTT
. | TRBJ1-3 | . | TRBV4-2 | CASSQEGASGNTIYF | TGTGCCAGCAGCCAAGAAGGAGCTTCTGGAAACACCATATATTTT
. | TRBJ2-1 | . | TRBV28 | CASSLGRRNNEQFF | TGTGCCAGCAGTTTAGGACGGAGGAACAATGAGCAGTTCTTC
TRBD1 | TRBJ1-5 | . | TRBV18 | CASSEGQNQPQHF | TGTGCCAGCTCAGAGGGACAGAATCAGCCCCAGCATTTT
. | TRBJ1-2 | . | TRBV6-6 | CASGPGVSYGYTF | TGTGCCAGCGGTCCCGGTGTGAGCTATGGCTACACCTTC
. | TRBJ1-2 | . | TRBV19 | CASSSPRGAGGVHGYTF | TGTGCCAGTAGTTCTCCCCGGGGGGCCGGTGGGGTTCATGGCTACACCTTC
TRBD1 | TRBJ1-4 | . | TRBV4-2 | CASSQPGQLNEKLFF | TGTGCCAGCAGCCAACCGGGACAGCTAAATGAAAAACTGTTTTTT
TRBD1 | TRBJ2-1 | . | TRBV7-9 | CASSLPLGQGYNEQFF | TGTGCCAGCAGCCTACCCCTGGGACAGGGGTACAATGAGCAGTTCTTC
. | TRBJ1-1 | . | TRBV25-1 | CASSGAYTEAFF | TGTGCCAGCAGTGGGGCGTACACTGAAGCTTTCTTT
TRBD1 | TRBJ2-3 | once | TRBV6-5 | CASYPDRVHTQYF | TGTGCCAGCTATCCGGACAGGGTACATACGCAGTATTTT
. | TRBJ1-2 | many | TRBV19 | CASSPQARARSEVGYTF | TGTGCCAGTAGTCCCCAGGCCAGGGCGCGGTCAGAAGTCGGGTACACCTTC
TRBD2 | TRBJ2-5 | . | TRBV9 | CASSVSGAGGETQYF | TGTGCCAGCAGCGTTAGCGGGGCGGGAGGGGAGACCCAGTACTTC
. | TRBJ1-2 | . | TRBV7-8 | CASSPSVGDYGYTF | TGTGCCAGCAGCCCTTCGGTAGGGGATTATGGCTACACCTTC
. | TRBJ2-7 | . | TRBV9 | CASSGVYSDEQYF | TGTGCCAGCAGCGGAGTGTACTCCGACGAGCAGTACTTC
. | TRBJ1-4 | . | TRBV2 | CASRSGGTNEKLFF | TGTGCCAGCAGGTCGGGGGGAACTAATGAAAAACTGTTTTTT
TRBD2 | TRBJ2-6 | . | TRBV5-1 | CASSTISGAGANVLTF | TGCGCCAGCAGCACGATAAGCGGGGCTGGGGCCAACGTCCTGACTTTC
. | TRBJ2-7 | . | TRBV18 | CASSGFGDEQYF | TGTGCCAGCTCAGGTTTTGGAGACGAGCAGTACTTC
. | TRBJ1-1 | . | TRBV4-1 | CASSQEGALGQNAEAFF | TGCGCCAGCAGCCAAGAGGGCGCGTTGGGCCAGAACGCTGAAGCTTTCTTT
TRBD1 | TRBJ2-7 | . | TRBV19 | CARHSRQGEFYEQYF | TGTGCCAGGCATTCGAGACAGGGAGAATTCTACGAGCAGTACTTC
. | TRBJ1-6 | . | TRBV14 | CASRAAGAGSPLHF | TGTGCCAGCAGGGCGGCAGGGGCAGGTTCACCCCTCCACTTT
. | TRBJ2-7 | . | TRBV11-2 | CASSTIPGSYEQYF | TGTGCCAGCAGCACAATCCCAGGCTCCTACGAGCAGTACTTC
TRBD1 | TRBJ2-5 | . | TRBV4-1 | CASSQPGQQETQYF | TGCGCCAGCAGCCAACCGGGACAGCAAGAGACCCAGTACTTC
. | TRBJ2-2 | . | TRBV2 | CASSSQGGGELFF | TGTGCCAGCAGTTCCCAGGGCGGCGGGGAGCTGTTTTTT
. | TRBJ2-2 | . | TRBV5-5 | CASSLKGTNTGELFF | TGTGCCAGCAGCTTGAAAGGGACTAACACCGGGGAGCTGTTTTTT